This section outlines one TCR beta chain sequence together with its context. Clones were sequenced by immunoSEQ multiplex PCR, and TCRdb holds only the in-frame ones, with some missing. Of roughly 80,000 clones listed, roughly nine tenths are singletons. Looked up from germline, CDR1 is MGHRA and CDR2 is YSYEKL. V lost 6 bases, J lost 4 bases, and 8 bases stayed unmatched. This CDR3 has 14 residues. The data derive from a study of technical replicates of blood from several donors. The chain combines TRBV4-1 with TRBJ2-7; 8 nucleotides align to TRBD1. The sequence derives from a human donor in good health. Sequenced material: T cells isolated from PBMCs. The CDR3 bases are TGCGCCAGCAGGGAGACAGGGACAGGTTACGAGCAGTACTTC. It translates to CASRETGTGYEQYF.